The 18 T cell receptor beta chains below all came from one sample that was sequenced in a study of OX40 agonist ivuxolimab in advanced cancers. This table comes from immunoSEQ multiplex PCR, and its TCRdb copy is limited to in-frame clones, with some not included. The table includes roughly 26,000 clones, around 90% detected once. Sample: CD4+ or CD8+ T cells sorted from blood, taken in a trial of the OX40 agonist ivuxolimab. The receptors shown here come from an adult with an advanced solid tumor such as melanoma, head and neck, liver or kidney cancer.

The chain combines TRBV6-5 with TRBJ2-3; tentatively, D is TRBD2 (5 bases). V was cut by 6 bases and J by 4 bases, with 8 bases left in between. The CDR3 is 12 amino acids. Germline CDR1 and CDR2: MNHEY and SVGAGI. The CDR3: CASSPGADTQYF. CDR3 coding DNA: TGTGCCAGCAGCCCCGGGGCAGATACGCAGTATTTT.

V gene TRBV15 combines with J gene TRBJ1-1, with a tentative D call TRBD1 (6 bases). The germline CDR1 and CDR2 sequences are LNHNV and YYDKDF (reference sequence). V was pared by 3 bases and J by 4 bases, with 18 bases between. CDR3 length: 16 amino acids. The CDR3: CATSSPPRQGTTEAFF. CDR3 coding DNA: TGTGCCACCAGCAGTCCCCCCAGGCAGGGGACCACTGAAGCTTTCTTT.

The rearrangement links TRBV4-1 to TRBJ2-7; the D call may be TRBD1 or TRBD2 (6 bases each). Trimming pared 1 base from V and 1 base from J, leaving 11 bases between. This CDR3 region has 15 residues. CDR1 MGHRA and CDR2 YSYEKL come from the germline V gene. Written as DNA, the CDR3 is TGCGCCAGCAGCCAAGGGCAGGGGACTTCCTACGAGCAGTACTTC. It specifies CASSQGQGTSYEQYF.

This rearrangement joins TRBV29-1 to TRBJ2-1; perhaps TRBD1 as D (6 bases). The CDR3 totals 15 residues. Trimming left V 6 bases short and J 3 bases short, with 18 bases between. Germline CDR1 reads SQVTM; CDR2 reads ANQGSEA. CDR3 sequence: CSVNFGQNLYNEQFF. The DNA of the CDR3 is TGCAGCGTCAATTTCGGACAGAACCTCTACAATGAGCAGTTCTTC.

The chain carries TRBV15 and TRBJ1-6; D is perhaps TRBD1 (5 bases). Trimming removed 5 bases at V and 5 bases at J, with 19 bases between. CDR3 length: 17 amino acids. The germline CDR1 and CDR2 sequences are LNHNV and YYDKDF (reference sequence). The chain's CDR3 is CATSGWGLGPNNSPLHF. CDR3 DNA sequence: TGTGCCACCAGCGGTTGGGGATTGGGGCCGAATAATTCACCCCTCCACTTT.

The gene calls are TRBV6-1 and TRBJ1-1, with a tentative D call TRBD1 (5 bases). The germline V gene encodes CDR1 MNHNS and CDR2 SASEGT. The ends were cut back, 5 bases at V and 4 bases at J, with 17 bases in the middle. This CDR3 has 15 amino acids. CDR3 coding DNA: TGTGCCAGCAGTCCCCGACAGTGGTCGGGCACTGAAGCTTTCTTT. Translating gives CASSPRQWSGTEAFF.

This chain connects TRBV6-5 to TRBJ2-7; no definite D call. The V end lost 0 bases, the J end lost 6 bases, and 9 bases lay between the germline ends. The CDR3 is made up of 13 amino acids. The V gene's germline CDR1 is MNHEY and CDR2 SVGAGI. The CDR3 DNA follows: TGTGCCAGCAGTTACTCGTTGGGTTTCGAGCAGTACTTC. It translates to CASSYSLGFEQYF.

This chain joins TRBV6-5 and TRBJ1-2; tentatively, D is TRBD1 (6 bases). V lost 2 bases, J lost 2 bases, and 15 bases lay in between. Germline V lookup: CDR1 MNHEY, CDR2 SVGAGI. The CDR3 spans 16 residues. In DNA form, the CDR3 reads TGTGCCAGCAGTTACGGGACAAGCCCTTTAAACTATGGCTACACCTTC. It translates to CASSYGTSPLNYGYTF.

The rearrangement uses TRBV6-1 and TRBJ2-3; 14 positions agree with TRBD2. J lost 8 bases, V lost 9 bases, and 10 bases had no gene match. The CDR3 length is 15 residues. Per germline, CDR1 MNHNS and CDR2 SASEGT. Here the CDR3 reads CASPTSGGDEGTQYF. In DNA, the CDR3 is TGTGCCAGTCCGACTAGCGGGGGGGATGAGGGTACGCAGTATTTT.

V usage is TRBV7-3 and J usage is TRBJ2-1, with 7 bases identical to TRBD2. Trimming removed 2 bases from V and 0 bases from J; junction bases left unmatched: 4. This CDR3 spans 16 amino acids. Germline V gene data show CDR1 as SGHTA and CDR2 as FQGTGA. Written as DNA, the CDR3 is TGTGCCAGCAGCTTACTTGGCGGGAGCTCCTACAATGAGCAGTTCTTC. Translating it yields CASSLLGGSSYNEQFF.

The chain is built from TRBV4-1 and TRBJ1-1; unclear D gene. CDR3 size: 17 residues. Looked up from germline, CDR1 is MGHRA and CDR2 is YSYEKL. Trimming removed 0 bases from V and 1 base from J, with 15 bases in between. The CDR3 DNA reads TGCGCCAGCAGCCAAGATTCGTCGTCGACGGCGAACACTGAAGCTTTCTTT. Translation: CASSQDSSSTANTEAFF.

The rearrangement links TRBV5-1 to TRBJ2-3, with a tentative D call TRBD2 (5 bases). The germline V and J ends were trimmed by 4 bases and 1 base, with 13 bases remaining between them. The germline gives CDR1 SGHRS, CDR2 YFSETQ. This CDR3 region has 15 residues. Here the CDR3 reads CASSLEARRTDTQYF. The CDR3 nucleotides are TGCGCCAGCAGCCTGGAGGCGAGGCGCACAGATACGCAGTATTTT.

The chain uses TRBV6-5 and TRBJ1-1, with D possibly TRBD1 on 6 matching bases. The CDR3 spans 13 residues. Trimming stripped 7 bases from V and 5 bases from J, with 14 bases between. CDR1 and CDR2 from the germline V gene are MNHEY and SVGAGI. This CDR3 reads CASTHLGGTEAFF. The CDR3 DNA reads TGTGCCAGCACCCACTTAGGGGGAACTGAAGCTTTCTTT.

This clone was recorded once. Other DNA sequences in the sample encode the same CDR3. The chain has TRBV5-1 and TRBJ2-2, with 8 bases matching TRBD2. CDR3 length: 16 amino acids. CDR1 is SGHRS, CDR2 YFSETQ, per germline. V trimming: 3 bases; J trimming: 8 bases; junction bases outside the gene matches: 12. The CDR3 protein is CASSSLRTSLNGELFF. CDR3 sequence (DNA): TGCGCCAGCAGCTCGTTACGGACTAGCCTCAATGGGGAGCTGTTTTTT.

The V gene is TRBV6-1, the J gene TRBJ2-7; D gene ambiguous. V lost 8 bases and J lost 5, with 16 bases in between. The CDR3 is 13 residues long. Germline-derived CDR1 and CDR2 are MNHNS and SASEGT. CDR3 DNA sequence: TGTGCCAGCGGAGCCCCTGGAGTAGACGAGCAGTACTTC. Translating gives CASGAPGVDEQYF.

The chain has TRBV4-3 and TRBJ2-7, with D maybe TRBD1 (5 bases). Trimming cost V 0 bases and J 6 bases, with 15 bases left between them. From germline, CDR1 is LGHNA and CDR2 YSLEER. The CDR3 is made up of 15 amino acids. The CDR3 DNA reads TGCGCCAGCAGCCAAGAAACAGGACGCTCGTCCGAGCAGTACTTC. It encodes CASSQETGRSSEQYF.

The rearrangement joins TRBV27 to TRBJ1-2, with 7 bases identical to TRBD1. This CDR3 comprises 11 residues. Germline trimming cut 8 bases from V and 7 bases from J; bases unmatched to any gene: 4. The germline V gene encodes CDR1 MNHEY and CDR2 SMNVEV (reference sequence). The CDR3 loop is CASQGGGGYTF. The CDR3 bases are TGTGCCAGCCAGGGGGGGGGTGGCTACACCTTC.

The CDR3 sequence is CASSASGGAKAGELFF. The CDR3 DNA is TGTGCCAGCAGTGCTTCTGGGGGCGCAAAGGCCGGGGAGCTGTTTTTT. This chain connects TRBV2 to TRBJ2-2; TRBD1 might be the D (6 bases). Trimming shortened V by 4 bases and J by 6 bases, and 18 bases separated the two germline ends. The CDR3 contains 16 residues. Germline V gene sequence: CDR1 SNHLY, CDR2 FYNNEI.